This TCR beta chain was identified during a study of blood T cell repertoires in COVID-19. Study-wide background: From the United States, Italy and Spain came samples of acute and convalescent COVID-19.

The CDR3 has 15 amino acids. V lost 0 bases to trimming and J lost 7 bases, with 14 bases between them. The germline V gene has CDR1 SGHRS and CDR2 YFSETQ. Clones were sequenced by immunoSEQ multiplex PCR, and TCRdb holds only the in-frame ones, with some missing. The sample shows roughly 300,000 clones, 85% to 90% of them seen only once. Ages ranged from about 18 to 89 years, with residence in around 24 US areas. Participant-given clinical history determined each cohort assignment. Recovery meant two consecutive negative NP/OP PCR tests, professional clearance, or resolved symptoms. The chain joins TRBV5-1 to TRBJ2-1; TRBD1 might be the D (5 bases). This sequence originates from a man aged 30-40 years who had recovered from COVID-19. The material sequenced was PBMCs or T cells enriched from blood (not recorded which). The CDR3 here is CASSLVPGNGNEQFF. The CDR3 DNA is TGCGCCAGCAGCTTGGTGCCAGGGAATGGGAATGAGCAGTTCTTC.